The 27 T cell receptor beta chains below were found in one sample sequenced in a study of T cells in Graves' hyperthyroidism and ophthalmopathy. TCR beta CDR3 sequences were amplified from RNA transcripts. An initial round of RT-PCR targeting the TCR CDR3 relied on the HTBI primer set. TCRdb analysed the multiplex PCR reads with MiXCR anew, one entry per CDR3 protein. The repertoire holds approximately 380,000 distinct CDR3 sequences, with approximately 19% as singletons. Material for sequencing was blood. The receptors were sampled from a woman aged 18-29 years with Graves' hyperthyroidism.

The J gene is TRBJ2-7, the V gene TRBV6-5, with D perhaps TRBD1 (6 bases). Germline V CDR1 and CDR2: MNHEY, SVGAGI. Trimming pared 4 bases from V and 2 bases from J, leaving 15 bases between. The CDR3 extends over 15 amino acids. The CDR3 reads CASSSSGDRPYEQYF. CDR3 nucleotide sequence: TGTGCCAGCAGTTCGTCAGGGGATCGCCCCTACGAGCAGTACTTC.

At least ten counts were recorded for this clonotype. The chain is built from TRBV5-1 and TRBJ2-5; 11 positions match TRBD2. Trimming at V came to 4 bases and at J to 4 bases, leaving 6 bases not matched to a gene. This CDR3 has 15 amino acids. Germline CDR1 reads SGHRS; CDR2 reads YFSETQ. In nucleotides, the CDR3 is TGCGCCAGCAGCCATAGCGGGGGGGCCGGAGAGACCCAGTACTTC. Protein: CASSHSGGAGETQYF.

The rearrangement links TRBV3-1 to TRBJ1-1; D unclear. The CDR3 runs 13 residues. Germline V gene lookup returns CDR1 LGHDT and CDR2 YNNKEL (reference sequence). V was clipped by 0 bases and J by 5 bases, with 7 bases between them. In nucleotides, the CDR3 is TGTGCCAGCAGCCAAGACCCCCAAACTGAAGCTTTCTTT. Translated: CASSQDPQTEAFF.

This clonotype was counted ten times or more. V is TRBV15 and J is TRBJ1-2; D is unclear. The ends were cut back, 2 bases at V and 5 bases at J, with 12 bases in the middle. The CDR3 contains 14 residues. Germline V gene sequence: CDR1 LNHNV, CDR2 YYDKDF (reference sequence). CDR3 region: CATSRQDDQYGYTF. DNA of the CDR3: TGTGCCACCAGCAGACAAGACGATCAATATGGCTACACCTTC.

Of note for this clonotype: A much more abundant neighbour one base away suggests this may be a read error. The chain carries TRBV28 and TRBJ1-6, with D possibly matching TRBD1 (6 bases). The CDR3 totals 14 residues. Germline CDR1 is MDHEN and CDR2 is SYDVKM. CDR3 residues: CSSSFVDSNSPLHF. The CDR3 nucleotides read TGTTCCAGCAGTTTTGTGGACAGTAATTCACCCCTCCACTTT.

This clonotype was counted between two and nine times. The chain uses TRBV15 and TRBJ2-5; D unresolved. Trimming removed 3 bases at V and 4 bases at J, with 12 bases between. The CDR3 contains 14 residues. Per the germline V gene, CDR1 is LNHNV and CDR2 is YYDKDF (reference sequence). The CDR3 protein is CATSSRIAGETQYF. The CDR3 coding sequence is TGTGCCACCAGCAGCAGAATAGCCGGAGAGACCCAGTACTTC.

In this sample, this clonotype turned up a few times. Just one base apart from a much larger clone, this may be a read error. The chain links TRBV5-1 to TRBJ2-7; no firm D call. This CDR3 comprises 15 residues. Germline V CDR1 and CDR2: SGHRS, YFSETQ. CDR3 DNA sequence: TGCGCCAGCAGCTTGTGGACCAGTTTTTTCTACGGGCAGTACTTC. Translating it yields CASSLWTSFFYGQYF.

This clonotype was recorded many times. V and J are TRBV24-1 and TRBJ2-5; 7 bases map to TRBD2. After removal of 5 bases from V and 5 bases from J, the junction contained 4 bases not matched to a gene. CDR3 length: 13 residues. The germline CDR1 and CDR2 sequences are KGHDR and SFDVKD. The CDR3 reads CATSGGGGETQYF. The CDR3 nucleotides are TGTGCCACCAGTGGCGGGGGAGGGGAGACCCAGTACTTC.

This clonotype has a count of ten or more. V is TRBV12-3 or TRBV12-4 and J is TRBJ1-2; D is possibly TRBD1 (6 bases). V lost 10 bases and J 8 bases, leaving 20 bases between the germline ends. The CDR3 has 13 residues. Here the CDR3 reads CATTWGGGDGYTF. The CDR3 coding sequence is TGTGCCACCACATGGGGGGGCGGGGACGGCTACACCTTC.

With respect to this clonotype: A much larger clonotype is one base distant, so this may be a read error. The chain employs TRBV6-1 and TRBJ2-2; tentative D call: TRBD2 (5 bases). Germline assignment: CDR1 MNHNS and CDR2 SASEGT. There are 15 residues in the CDR3. CDR3 DNA: TGTGCCAGCAGTGAAGCATATGGATACACCGGGGAGCTGTGTTTT. It encodes CASSEAYGYTGELCF.

On this clonotype itself: Being one base from a much bigger clone, this may be a read error. This sequence joins TRBV5-1 and TRBJ1-1; TRBD1 matches 9 bases. This CDR3 is 13 amino acids long. Germline CDR1 SGHRS, CDR2 YFSETQ. The CDR3 reads CTSRTGGETEAFF. The CDR3 bases are TGCACCAGCAGAACAGGGGGCGAGACTGAAGCTTTCTTT.

This clonotype was recorded many times. This chain joins TRBV30 and TRBJ1-2; TRBD1 is a possible D gene (6 bases). The CDR3 is 13 amino acids. Germline loops: CDR1 GTSNPN, CDR2 SVGIG (reference sequence). V was shortened by 0 bases and J by 7 bases, with 12 bases between the two germline ends. CDR3 sequence (DNA): TGTGCCTGGAGTGTACACAGAGGGGGTGGCTACACCTTC. Encoded protein: CAWSVHRGGGYTF.

This rearrangement joins TRBV7-3 to TRBJ1-2; the match to TRBD1 covers 7 bases. Per germline, CDR1 SGHTA and CDR2 FQGTGA. After removal of 5 bases from V and 10 bases from J, the junction contained 10 bases not matched to a gene. The CDR3 contains 13 residues. CDR3 nucleotides: TGTGCCAGCAGCCCGACAGGGTCTGCTGTCTACACCTTC. Protein sequence: CASSPTGSAVYTF.

This clonotype has a count of ten or more. The V gene is TRBV7-9, the J gene TRBJ2-7; no definite D call. The length of the CDR3 is 14 residues. Germline lookup yields CDR1 SEHNR and CDR2 FQNEAQ (reference sequence). The V and J ends lost 3 bases and 0 bases respectively, with 9 bases between them. The CDR3 nucleotides read TGTGCCAGCAGCTTTAACAGTGCCTCCTACGAGCAGTACTTC. Translating it yields CASSFNSASYEQYF.

This clonotype was recorded at least ten times. The rearrangement links TRBV7-8 to TRBJ1-1; D gene ambiguous. The CDR3 extends over 14 amino acids. V gave up 0 bases and J gave up 4 bases, with 9 bases separating them. The germline V gene has CDR1 SGHVS and CDR2 FQNEAQ. In DNA form, the CDR3 reads TGTGCCAGCAGCTTAGCTTCCGGGCTCACTGAAGCTTTCTTT. It encodes CASSLASGLTEAFF.

This clonotype was seen repeatedly, ten times or more. The genes are TRBV6-5 and TRBJ2-4; 8 bases match TRBD2. Germline V CDR1 and CDR2: MNHEY, SVGAGI. CDR3 size: 14 residues. The V gene end was trimmed by 7 bases and the J gene end by 8 bases; junction bases not matched to a gene: 10. The CDR3 sequence: CASTLGLVWDIQYF. CDR3 in DNA: TGTGCCAGCACCCTGGGACTAGTCTGGGACATTCAGTACTTC.

This clonotype was detected ten times or more. The chain joins TRBV6-1 to TRBJ1-1; TRBD1 agrees at 9 bases. Germline V CDR1 and CDR2: MNHNS, SASEGT. Unmatched junction bases numbered 3, after V lost 6 bases and J lost 4 bases. The CDR3 totals 13 residues. CDR3 sequence (DNA): TGTGCCAGCAGGGCACAGGGGGCCACTGAAGCTTTCTTT. As protein: CASRAQGATEAFF.

This clonotype has at least ten counts. CDR3 loop: CASSFSNPGGYTF. CDR3 DNA sequence: TGTGCCAGCAGTTTCAGTAACCCGGGGGGCTACACCTTC. The chain employs TRBV12-3 or TRBV12-4 and TRBJ1-2; D is undetermined. This CDR3 spans 13 amino acids. The V gene lost 3 bases and the J gene lost 8 bases, with 13 bases spanning the gap.

This clonotype was detected a few times. The V call is TRBV19, the J call TRBJ2-3; 9 nucleotides align to TRBD1. Germline V CDR1 and CDR2: LNHDA, SQIVND (reference sequence). The J segment lost 3 bases and the V segment lost 6 bases, leaving 7 bases of the junction unmatched. The CDR3 loop spans 15 amino acids. Here the CDR3 DNA reads TGTGCCAGTAGGAAGGACAGGGGTGGAACAGATACGCAGTATTTT. It yields the protein CASRKDRGGTDTQYF.

This clonotype came up many times. The chain couples TRBV15 to TRBJ2-7; possibly TRBD2 for D (5 bases). The ends were cut back, 0 bases at V and 3 bases at J, with 18 bases in the middle. The CDR3 has 17 residues. Germline CDR1 reads LNHNV; CDR2 reads YYDKDF (reference sequence). This chain's CDR3 is CATSRDSASRANYEQYF. For the CDR3, the DNA is TGTGCCACCAGCAGAGATTCAGCTTCGAGGGCGAACTACGAGCAGTACTTC.

This chain links TRBV11-1 with TRBJ2-5; 13 bases are shared with TRBD2. V shed 5 bases and J 3 bases; nucleotides not matched to a gene: 12. The CDR3 runs to 18 residues. CDR1 SGHAT and CDR2 FQDESV come from the germline V gene (reference sequence). The CDR3 loop reads CASSPRLAGGQGEETQYF. CDR3 DNA sequence: TGTGCCAGCAGCCCACGACTAGCGGGGGGCCAGGGGGAAGAGACCCAGTACTTC.

This clonotype was seen at least ten times. The chain links TRBV4-1 to TRBJ2-2, with TRBD1 identical over 8 bases. Germline CDR1 and CDR2: MGHRA and YSYEKL. Unmatched junction bases numbered 11, after V lost 1 base and J lost 7 bases. The CDR3 length is 17 residues. CDR3 region: CASSQVSGQGVGGELFF. The CDR3 region has the DNA TGCGCCAGCAGCCAAGTATCTGGACAGGGAGTCGGCGGGGAGCTGTTTTTT.

Ten or more counts support this clonotype. The chain combines TRBV3-1 with TRBJ1-5; TRBD1 matches 9 bases. Trimming at V came to 5 bases and at J to 4 bases, leaving 3 bases not matched to a gene. The CDR3 is 14 residues long. Germline CDR1 and CDR2: LGHDT and YNNKEL (reference sequence). The CDR3 nucleotides read TGTGCCAGCAGCAAAGGACAGGGGAATCAGCCCCAGCATTTT. It specifies CASSKGQGNQPQHF. Full variable domain (outside the CDR3, taken from reference TRBV3-1 and TRBJ1-5): DTAVSQTPKYLVTQMGNDKSIKCEQNLGHDTMYWYKQDSKKFLKIMFSYNNKELIINETVPNRFSPKSPDKAHLNLHINSLELGDSAVYFCASSKGQGNQPQHFGDGTRLSIL.

This clonotype was picked up many times. The rearrangement joins TRBV2 to TRBJ2-4; TRBD1 is a possible D gene (5 bases). Germline V gene lookup returns CDR1 SNHLY and CDR2 FYNNEI. Trimming left V 7 bases short and J 5 bases short, with 12 bases between. The CDR3 consists of 13 residues. The CDR3 nucleotides read TGTGCCAGCACAGCAGGGCTGCAAAACATTCAGTACTTC. This gives the protein CASTAGLQNIQYF.

This clonotype occurred many times. The chain uses TRBV7-3 and TRBJ1-1; D ambiguous. Germline V gene sequence: CDR1 SGHTA, CDR2 FQGTGA. This CDR3 comprises 13 residues. V was cut by 3 bases and J by 11 bases, with 16 bases left in between. The CDR3 sequence: CASSFLGQPPAFF. CDR3 DNA: TGTGCCAGCAGCTTTCTAGGGCAGCCTCCCGCTTTCTTT.

This clonotype has just a few counts. The chain joins TRBV6-1 to TRBJ1-2; TRBD1 is a possible D gene (5 bases). The germline V and J ends were trimmed by 6 bases and 7 bases, with 12 bases remaining between them. The germline CDR1 and CDR2 sequences are MNHNS and SASEGT. This CDR3 has 12 residues. DNA of the CDR3: TGTGCCAGCAGGGGGACTCTGCGTGGCTACACCTTC. Amino acids: CASRGTLRGYTF.

This clonotype came up a few times. The rearrangement joins TRBV18 to TRBJ2-5; D uncertain. The V end was cut by 2 bases, the J end by 5 bases, with 6 bases between. The V gene's germline CDR1 is KGHSH and CDR2 LQKENI. The CDR3 extends over 12 amino acids. CDR3 bases: TGTGCCAGCTCACCATATTCCGAGACCCAGTACTTC. This codes for CASSPYSETQYF.